In this sample, the clone carrying this TCR beta chain turned up many times. Its antigen is as yet unknown. Clinical symptoms, serum thyroxine and TRAb, thyroid ultrasound and orbital computed tomography together formed the diagnostic basis. Before ophthalmopathy appeared, progressors gave blood at initial hyperthyroidism diagnosis. The V end was cut by 5 bases, the J end by 0 bases, with 16 bases between. Germline V CDR1 and CDR2: LNHDA, SQIVND (reference sequence). CDR3 length: 17 amino acids. Amplified TCR beta CDR3 regions came from RNA transcripts. With the HTBI primer set, the TCR CDR3 went through a first round of RT-PCR. TCRdb ran MiXCR on the multiplex PCR reads and lists one entry per CDR3 protein. The data contain 250,000 to 300,000 distinct CDR3 sequences, roughly 15% of them seen just once; the ten biggest clones take up about an eighth. These data are taken from a study of T cells in Graves' hyperthyroidism and ophthalmopathy. Turning to the study itself: Peripheral blood was collected at initial diagnosis, before any treatment.

The study, taken as a whole, reports: In blood, most of the thyroid clonotypes expanded above 0.001 were also present.

The chain is built from TRBV19 and TRBJ1-4; no definite D call. The sequencing input was blood. This clonotype was obtained from a woman between 40 and 55 years old with Graves' hyperthyroidism that later progressed to Graves' ophthalmopathy. CDR3 nucleotide sequence: TGTGCCAGTAGTCCGGTAATTCTTCCCGCAACTAATGAAAAACTGTTTTTT. Translating it yields CASSPVILPATNEKLFF.